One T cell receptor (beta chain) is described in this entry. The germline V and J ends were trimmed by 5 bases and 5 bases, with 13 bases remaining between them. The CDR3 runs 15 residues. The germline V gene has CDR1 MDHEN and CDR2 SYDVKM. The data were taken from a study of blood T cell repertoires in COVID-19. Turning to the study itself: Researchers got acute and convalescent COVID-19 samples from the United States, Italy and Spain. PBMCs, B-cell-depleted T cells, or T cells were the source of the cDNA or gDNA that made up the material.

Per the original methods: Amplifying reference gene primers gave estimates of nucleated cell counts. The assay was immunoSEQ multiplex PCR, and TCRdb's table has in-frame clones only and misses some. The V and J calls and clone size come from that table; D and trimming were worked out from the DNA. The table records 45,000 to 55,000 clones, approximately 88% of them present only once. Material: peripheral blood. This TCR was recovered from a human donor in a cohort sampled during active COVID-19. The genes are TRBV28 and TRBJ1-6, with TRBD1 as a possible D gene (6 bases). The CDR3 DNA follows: TGTGCCAGCAGTACAGAGGGGGGGGATAATTCACCCCTCCACTTT. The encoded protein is CASSTEGGDNSPLHF.